These T cell receptor beta chains were read from a single sample in a study of cytomegalovirus exposure and HLA in healthy donors. Repertoires were generated with immunoSEQ multiplex PCR, while TCRdb's copy carries only in-frame clones and drops some. The table includes a few hundred thousand clones, around 89% detected once. Sequencing was done on a sample of PBMCs. These receptor sequences come from a woman younger than 30 in good health and CMV-seronegative. Both conserved end residues are trimmed from each CDR3.

TRBV30	TRBJ2-6	AWSETGSFSGANVLT
TRBV7-6	TRBJ2-2	ASSLGQRGRGGELF
TRBV13	TRBJ2-6	ASSSGVAGAGSGANVLT
TRBV18	TRBJ1-1	ASSPQGANSEAF
TRBV5-1	TRBJ2-3	ASSLPYRLASTDTQY
TRBV5-4	TRBJ1-1	ASSVGQYPNTEAF
TRBV6-5	TRBJ2-2	ASSYSLGQGGGELF
TRBV19	TRBJ2-4	ASMEVSGGVNIQY
TRBV2	TRBJ1-1	ASKPPQGIITEAF
TRBV18	TRBJ2-4	ASSPPLQDYKNIQY
TRBV4-1	TRBJ1-1	ASSQSPGGRLNTEAF
TRBV6-5	TRBJ1-1	ASSYEGGVNTEAF
TRBV25-1	TRBJ1-3	ASWEGEGNTIY
TRBV30	TRBJ2-6	AWSLGGSGANVLT
TRBV5-4	TRBJ2-5	ASSLFSGTSRETQY
TRBV9	TRBJ1-2	ASTRTDDYGYT
TRBV19	TRBJ1-1	ASTKNTEAF
TRBV6-6	TRBJ2-3	ASEGADTQY
TRBV5-1	TRBJ2-5	ASSLEGQDGETQY
TRBV4-1	TRBJ2-1	ASSQGTGGYNEQF
TRBV4-3	TRBJ1-1	ASSQWGGDTEAF
TRBV7-9	TRBJ2-4	SSSASRGSPQRGQY
TRBV6-1	TRBJ1-1	ASSEATKQGATEAF
TRBV7-3	TRBJ2-5	ASSLEGRETQY